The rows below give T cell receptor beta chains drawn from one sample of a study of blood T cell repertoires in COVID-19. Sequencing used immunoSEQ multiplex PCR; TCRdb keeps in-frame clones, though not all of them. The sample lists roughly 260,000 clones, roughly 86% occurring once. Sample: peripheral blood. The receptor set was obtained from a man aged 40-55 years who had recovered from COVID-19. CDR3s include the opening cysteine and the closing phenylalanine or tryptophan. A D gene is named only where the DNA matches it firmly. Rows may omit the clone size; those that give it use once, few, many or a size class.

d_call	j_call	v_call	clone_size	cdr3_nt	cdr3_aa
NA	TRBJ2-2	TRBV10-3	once	TGTGCCATCAGTGATGAGGCGGGCCACTACACCGGGGAGCTGTTTTTT	CAISDEAGHYTGELFF
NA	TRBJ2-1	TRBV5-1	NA	TGCGCCAGCAGCTTGGGCGGGGTGCTGGGTAGCTCCTACAATGAGCAGTTCTTC	CASSLGGVLGSSYNEQFF
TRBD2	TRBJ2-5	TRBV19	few	TGTGCCAGTAGGGCTAGCGGGATGGAGACCCAGTACTTC	CASRASGMETQYF
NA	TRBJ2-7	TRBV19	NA	TGTGCCAGTTCGGGACATTCAGTGCGGGAGCAGTACTTC	CASSGHSVREQYF
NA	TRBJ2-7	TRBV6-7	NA	TGTGCCAGCAGTTACCCCACAGGGCACGAGCAGTACTTC	CASSYPTGHEQYF
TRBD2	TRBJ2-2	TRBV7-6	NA	TGTGCCAGCAGCTTAGCTAAGGCTAGCGGGAGGTTGTTTTTT	CASSLAKASGRLFF
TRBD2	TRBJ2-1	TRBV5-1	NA	TGCGCCAGCAGCAAGGGACTAGCGGGTCTCAGCTCCTACAATGAGCAGTTCTTC	CASSKGLAGLSSYNEQFF
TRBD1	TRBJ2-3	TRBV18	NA	TGTGCCAGCTCACGACGGACAGGGTCTAGCACAGATACGCAGTATTTT	CASSRRTGSSTDTQYF
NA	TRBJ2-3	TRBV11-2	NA	TGTGCCAGCAGCCCCCCGGGGGTTCCAGATACGCAGTATTTT	CASSPPGVPDTQYF
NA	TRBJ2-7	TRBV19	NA	TGTGCCAGTAGTATAACAGACTCCTACGAGCAGTACTTC	CASSITDSYEQYF
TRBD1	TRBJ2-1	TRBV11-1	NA	TGTGCCAGCAGCCCAATAAACAGGGGCAATGAGCAGTTCTTC	CASSPINRGNEQFF
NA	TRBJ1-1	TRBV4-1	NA	TGCGCCAGCAGCTTCGACAGGTCGAACACTGAAGCTTTCTTT	CASSFDRSNTEAFF
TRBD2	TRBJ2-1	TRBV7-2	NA	TGTGCCAGCAGCTTAGGGGCTAGCGGCCCATGGAATGAGCAGTTCTTC	CASSLGASGPWNEQFF
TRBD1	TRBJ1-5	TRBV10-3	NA	TGTGCCATCAGTGAGACCGGACAGGGGATGAGCAATCAGCCCCAGCATTTT	CAISETGQGMSNQPQHF
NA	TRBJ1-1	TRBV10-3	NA	TGTGCCATCGGCAGGGCCGATGAAGCTTTCTTT	CAIGRADEAFF
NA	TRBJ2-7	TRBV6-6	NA	TGTGCCTCTCTAGTAGGGCGGGGTACCTACGAGCAGTACTTC	CASLVGRGTYEQYF
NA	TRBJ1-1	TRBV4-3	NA	TGCGCCAGCAGCCAAGGGGTTCGAAAAGGGGTAAACACTGAAGCTTTCTTT	CASSQGVRKGVNTEAFF
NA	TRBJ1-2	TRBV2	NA	TGTGCCAGCAGCCTAAAAATGGAGTATGGCTACACCTTC	CASSLKMEYGYTF
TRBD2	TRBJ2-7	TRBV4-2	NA	TGTGCCAGCAGCTTGGGACCCGCGGGGGTCGAGCAGTACTTC	CASSLGPAGVEQYF